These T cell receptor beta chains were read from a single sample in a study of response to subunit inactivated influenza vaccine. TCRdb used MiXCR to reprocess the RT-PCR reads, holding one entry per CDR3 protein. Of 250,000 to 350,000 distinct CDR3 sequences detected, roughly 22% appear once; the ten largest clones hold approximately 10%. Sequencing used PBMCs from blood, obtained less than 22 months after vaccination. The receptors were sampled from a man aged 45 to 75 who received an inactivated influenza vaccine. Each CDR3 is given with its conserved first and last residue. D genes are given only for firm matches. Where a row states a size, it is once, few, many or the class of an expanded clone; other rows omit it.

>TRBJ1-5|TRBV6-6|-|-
CASSKYDQPQHF
TGTGCCAGCAGTAAATACGATCAGCCCCAGCATTTT
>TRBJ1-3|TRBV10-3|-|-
CAIEGSGNTIYF
TGTGCCATCGAGGGTTCCGGAAACACCATATATTTT
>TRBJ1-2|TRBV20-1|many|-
CSARDRTDYGYTF
TGCAGTGCTAGAGACCGGACAGACTATGGCTACACCTTC
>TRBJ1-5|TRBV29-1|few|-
CSAIGHRGQPQHF
TGCAGCGCCATAGGTCATAGGGGACAGCCCCAGCATTTT
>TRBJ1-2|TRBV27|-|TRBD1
CASSLSYRGPGYTF
TGTGCCAGCAGTTTATCCTACAGGGGGCCTGGCTACACCTTC
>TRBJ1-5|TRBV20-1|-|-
CSARDRAGFYSNQPQHF
TGCAGTGCTAGAGACAGGGCGGGGTTCTATAGCAATCAGCCCCAGCATTTT
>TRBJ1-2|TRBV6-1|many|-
CASSPRGGAVYNYGYTF
TGTGCCAGCAGTCCAAGGGGGGGAGCCGTCTATAACTATGGCTACACCTTC
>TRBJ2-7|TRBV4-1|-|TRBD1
CASSRTGTGTNYEQYF
TGCGCCAGCAGTAGAACCGGGACAGGGACAAACTACGAGCAGTACTTC
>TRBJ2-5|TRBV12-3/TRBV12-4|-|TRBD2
CASSGRRGSGRETQYF
TGTGCCAGCAGCGGAAGGCGAGGTAGCGGGAGGGAGACCCAGTACTTC
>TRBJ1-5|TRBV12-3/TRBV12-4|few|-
CASSSMEGGGQPQHF
TGTGCCAGCAGTTCCATGGAGGGTGGGGGTCAGCCCCAGCATTTT
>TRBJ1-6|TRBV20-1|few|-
CSARDGGGNSPLHF
TGCAGTGCTAGAGATGGGGGGGGCAATTCACCCCTCCACTTT
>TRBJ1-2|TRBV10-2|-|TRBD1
CASSVTGNGYTF
TGCGCCAGCAGTGTGACAGGGAATGGCTACACCTTC
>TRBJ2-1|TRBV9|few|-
CASSVSGNEQFF
TGTGCCAGCAGCGTCAGCGGCAATGAGCAGTTCTTC
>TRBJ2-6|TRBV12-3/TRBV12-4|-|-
CASSFGVSSGANVLTF
TGTGCCAGCAGTTTCGGAGTGAGCTCTGGGGCCAACGTTCTGACTTTC
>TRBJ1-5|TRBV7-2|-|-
CASSFDRQNQPQHF
TGTGCCAGCAGCTTTGACAGGCAGAATCAGCCCCAGCATTTT
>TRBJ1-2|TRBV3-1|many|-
CASSQGYQVKGHGYTF
TGTGCCAGCAGCCAAGGCTACCAGGTGAAAGGCCATGGCTACACCTTC
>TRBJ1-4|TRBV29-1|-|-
CSVDRGIGEKLFF
TGCAGCGTTGATCGGGGGATCGGGGAAAAACTGTTTTTT
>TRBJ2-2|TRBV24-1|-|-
CATSGPGRNTGELFF
TGTGCCACCAGTGGGCCAGGGAGGAACACCGGGGAGCTGTTTTTT
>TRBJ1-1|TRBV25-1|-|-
CASSDKGPAFF
TGTGCCAGCAGTGATAAGGGACCAGCTTTCTTT
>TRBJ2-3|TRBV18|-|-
CASSPSAGGDTQYF
TGTGCCAGCTCACCATCGGCTGGAGGGGATACGCAGTATTTT
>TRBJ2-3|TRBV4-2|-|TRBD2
CASSHDLAVAVADTQYF
TGTGCCAGCAGCCATGACCTAGCGGTGGCTGTCGCAGATACGCAGTATTTT
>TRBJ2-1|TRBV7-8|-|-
CASSLAWLGHNEQFF
TGTGCCAGCAGCTTAGCATGGCTAGGACACAATGAGCAGTTCTTC
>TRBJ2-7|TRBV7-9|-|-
CASSRWGYEQYF
TGTGCCAGCAGCCGGTGGGGTTACGAGCAGTACTTC
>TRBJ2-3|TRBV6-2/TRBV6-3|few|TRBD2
CASGGTRGDTQYF
TGTGCCAGTGGAGGGACTAGAGGCGATACGCAGTATTTT
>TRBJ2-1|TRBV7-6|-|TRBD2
CASSLIPEGLQHHNEQFF
TGTGCCAGCAGCTTAATTCCCGAGGGACTACAGCACCACAATGAGCAGTTCTTC
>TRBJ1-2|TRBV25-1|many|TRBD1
CASSQGTGVNYGYTF
TGTGCCAGCAGTCAAGGGACAGGGGTTAACTATGGCTACACCTTC
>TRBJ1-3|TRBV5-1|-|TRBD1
CASSYGQGIAGNTIYF
TGCGCCAGCAGCTACGGACAGGGAATTGCTGGAAACACCATATATTTT
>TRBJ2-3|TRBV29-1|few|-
CSVERRPDTQYF
TGCAGCGTTGAACGACGTCCAGATACGCAGTATTTT
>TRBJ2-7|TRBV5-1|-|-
CASSPSFRDIYEQYF
TGCGCCAGCAGCCCTTCGTTCCGGGACATATACGAGCAGTACTTC
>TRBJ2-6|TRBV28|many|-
CASSYYSGANVLTF
TGTGCCAGCAGTTACTACTCTGGGGCCAACGTCCTGACTTTC
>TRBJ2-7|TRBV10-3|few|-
CAISESMAGSFYEQYF
TGTGCCATCAGTGAGTCAATGGCGGGGAGTTTCTACGAGCAGTACTTC
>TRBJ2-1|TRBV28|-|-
CASLTHGNEQFF
TGTGCCAGTTTGACCCACGGAAATGAGCAGTTCTTC
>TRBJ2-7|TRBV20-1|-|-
CSARDMTEPSYEQYF
TGCAGTGCTAGAGATATGACAGAACCTTCCTACGAGCAGTACTTC
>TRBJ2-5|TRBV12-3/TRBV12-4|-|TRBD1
CASSSYLGQGSGTQYF
TGTGCCAGCAGTTCTTATCTTGGACAGGGCTCAGGGACCCAGTACTTC
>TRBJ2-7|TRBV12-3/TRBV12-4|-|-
CASSFTGNEQYF
TGTGCCAGCAGTTTTACAGGTAACGAGCAGTACTTC
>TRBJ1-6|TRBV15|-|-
CATSRKYAKNSPLHF
TGTGCCACCAGCAGGAAGTACGCTAAGAATTCACCCCTCCACTTT
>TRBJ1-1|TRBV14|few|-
CASSQDWNEAFF
TGTGCCAGCAGCCAAGACTGGAATGAAGCTTTCTTT
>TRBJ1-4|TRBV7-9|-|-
CASSLARGATNEKLFF
TGTGCCAGCAGCTTAGCCCGGGGTGCAACTAATGAAAAACTGTTTTTT
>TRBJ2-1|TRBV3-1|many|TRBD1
CASSQEFPGTGVVNEQFF
TGTGCCAGCAGCCAAGAATTCCCCGGGACAGGGGTGGTTAATGAGCAGTTCTTC
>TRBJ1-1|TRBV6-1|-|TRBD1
CASSEAGTGEAFF
TGTGCCAGCAGTGAAGCCGGGACAGGCGAAGCTTTCTTT
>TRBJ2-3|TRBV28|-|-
CASSFSPWDTQYF
TGTGCCAGCAGTTTCTCGCCGTGGGATACGCAGTATTTT
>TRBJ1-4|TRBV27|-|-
CASNPVGATNEKLFF
TGTGCCAGCAACCCGGTCGGTGCAACTAATGAAAAACTGTTTTTT
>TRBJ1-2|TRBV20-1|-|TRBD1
CSAGDRQANYGYTF
TGCAGTGCTGGGGACAGGCAAGCTAACTATGGCTACACCTTC
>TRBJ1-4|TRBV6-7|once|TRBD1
CASPWPGQGWEKLFF
TGTGCCAGTCCCTGGCCGGGACAGGGGTGGGAAAAACTGTTTTTT
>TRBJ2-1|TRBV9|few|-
CASSTKQGVSSYNEQFF
TGTGCCAGCAGCACAAAGCAAGGGGTGAGCTCCTACAATGAGCAGTTCTTC
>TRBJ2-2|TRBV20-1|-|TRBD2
CSAYGREGPSGELFF
TGCAGTGCCTACGGGCGGGAGGGCCCGTCAGGGGAGCTGTTTTTT
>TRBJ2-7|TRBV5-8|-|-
CASSLRYSYEQYF
TGTGCCAGCAGCCTCAGATACTCCTACGAGCAGTACTTC
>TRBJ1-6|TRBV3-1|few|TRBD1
CASSPRQGENSPLHF
TGTGCCAGCAGCCCCCGACAGGGGGAGAATTCACCCCTCCACTTT
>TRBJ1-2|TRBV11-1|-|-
CASSLSILRGSANYGYTF
TGTGCCAGCAGCCTAAGTATCCTCCGTGGCAGCGCTAACTATGGCTACACCTTC
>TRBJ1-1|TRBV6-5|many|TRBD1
CASRQTGGGAFF
TGTGCCAGCAGGCAGACAGGGGGAGGCGCTTTCTTT
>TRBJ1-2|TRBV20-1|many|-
CSARGRQGNNGYTF
TGCAGTGCTAGAGGACGCCAGGGGAATAATGGCTACACCTTC
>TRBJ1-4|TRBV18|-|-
CASSPRVTGPAGNEKLFF
TGTGCCAGCTCACCACGCGTGACGGGGCCCGCGGGTAATGAAAAACTGTTTTTT
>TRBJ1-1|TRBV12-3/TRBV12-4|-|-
CASSTPLSEAFF
TGTGCCAGCAGCACACCCTTATCTGAAGCTTTCTTT
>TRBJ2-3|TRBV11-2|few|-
CASSLGPYTQYF
TGTGCCAGCAGCTTAGGACCTTATACGCAGTATTTT
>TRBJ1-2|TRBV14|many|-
CASSLNEGLGYTF
TGTGCCAGCAGCCTAAACGAGGGTCTCGGCTACACCTTC
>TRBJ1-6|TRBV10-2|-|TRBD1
CASSEHPGQGGSPLHF
TGCGCCAGCAGTGAACATCCCGGACAGGGGGGTTCACCCCTCCACTTT
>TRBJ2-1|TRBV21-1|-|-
CAFPDGTLRDNEQFF
TGTGCTTTTCCCGATGGGACTTTAAGGGACAATGAGCAGTTCTTC
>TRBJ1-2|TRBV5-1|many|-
CASSFRAGLDYGYTF
TGCGCCAGCAGCTTCCGGGCAGGCCTTGACTATGGCTACACCTTC